What follows describes a single T cell receptor beta chain. The antigen is unknown. V shed 4 bases and J shed 10 bases, with 19 bases lying between them. This CDR3 is built from 14 residues. CDR1 and CDR2 from the germline V gene are SGHVS and FQNEAQ. This entry is derived from a study of persistence of HIV-infected CD4 T cells. The immunoSEQ assay was version 4, run in survey mode. The table came from immunoSEQ multiplex PCR; TCRdb's copy has only in-frame clones and leaves some out. The sample holds just over 40,000 clones, about four fifths seen once. The stimulus was an HIV-1 Gag 15-mer peptide pool, 0.85 to 1 ug/peptide/mL. Sorted nonresponding memory CD4+ T cells were CD40L-negative, CD69-negative, CD45RO-high. Adults with HIV-1 started suppressive ART while chronically infected. CD8-depleted PBMCs were stimulated 15 to 20 hours with anti-CD28/CD49d costimulation, CD40-blocking antibody and enfuvirtide.

The receptor comes from an adult man with HIV who was CMV-seropositive. The genes are TRBV7-8 and TRBJ1-1; D is possibly TRBD1 (5 bases). The material sequenced was CD4+ T cells sorted from PBMCs after 18-hour stimulation, taken from a patient who received antiretroviral therapy. CDR3 nucleotides: TGTGCCAGCAGCTCAAGTGAGGGGTCTTTTGGAGCTTTCTTT. Its translation is CASSSSEGSFGAFF.